A single sample gave rise to the 8 T cell receptor beta chains below, sequenced in a study of shared clonotypes between healthy human individuals. This table comes from immunoSEQ multiplex PCR, and its TCRdb copy is limited to in-frame clones, with some not included. This sample carries 2,500,000 or so clones, around 90% of them seen once, and the ten largest clones take 0.37%. Sequenced material: naive CD4+ T cells from PBMCs. Subset reported: CD45RA+ positively selected. The source of these receptors is a man between 18 and 35 years old in good health. Some clones in this sample may be carry-over from other donors' samples.

The J gene is TRBJ1-1, the V gene TRBV18; perhaps TRBD1 as D (5 bases). Trimming took 3 bases from V and 4 from J, leaving 15 bases between them. This CDR3 has 15 residues. Germline CDR1 reads KGHSH; CDR2 reads LQKENI. The CDR3 spells CASSPQRGGGTEAFF. The CDR3 DNA follows: TGTGCCAGCTCACCGCAACGTGGGGGGGGCACTGAAGCTTTCTTT.

The genes are TRBV6-6 and TRBJ2-7; TRBD2 is a possible D gene (6 bases). This CDR3 comprises 16 residues. The germline CDR1 and CDR2 sequences are MNHNY and SVGAGI (reference sequence). V lost 0 bases to trimming and J lost 2 bases, with 14 bases between them. CDR3 region: CASSYSSSGSTYEQYF. CDR3 sequence (DNA): TGTGCCAGCAGTTACTCGAGTAGCGGTTCCACCTACGAGCAGTACTTC.

The chain is built from TRBV6-5 and TRBJ2-1; TRBD2 might be the D (6 bases). The germline V and J ends were trimmed by 10 bases and 4 bases, with 14 bases remaining between them. Looked up from germline, CDR1 is MNHEY and CDR2 is SVGAGI. CDR3 length: 13 residues. The CDR3 reads CATSGTLYNEQFF. The CDR3 nucleotides are TGTGCCACCTCCGGGACTCTATACAATGAGCAGTTCTTC.

This chain connects TRBV5-1 to TRBJ2-3, with 9 positions matching TRBD2. CDR1 SGHRS and CDR2 YFSETQ come from the germline V gene. The CDR3 has 14 residues. The ends lost 4 bases at V and 6 bases at J; junction bases unmatched: 6. In nucleotides, the CDR3 is TGCGCCAGCAGCAAGGGACTAGCCGGCGATACGCAGTATTTT. Amino acid sequence: CASSKGLAGDTQYF.

This clone was counted once. The rearrangement joins TRBV28 to TRBJ2-4; D call uncertain. The CDR3 consists of 15 residues. V gave up 6 bases and J gave up 5 bases, with 17 bases separating them. Germline V CDR1 and CDR2: MDHEN, SYDVKM. As DNA, the CDR3 is TGTGCCAGCAGCCCGCCAGGTGGTCGACAAAACATTCAGTACTTC. Its translation: CASSPPGGRQNIQYF.

In its sample, this clone was seen a few times. J is TRBJ1-2 and V is TRBV11-1, with D perhaps TRBD1 (5 bases). In germline, CDR1 is SGHAT, CDR2 FQDESV (reference sequence). With 4 bases removed from V and 5 bases from J, the gap between germline ends came to 23 bases. CDR3 length: 17 amino acids. The CDR3: CASSSRAGSTQGYGYTF. CDR3 sequence (DNA): TGTGCCAGCAGCTCCAGGGCGGGCAGCACACAAGGATATGGCTACACCTTC.

The rearrangement uses TRBV29-1 and TRBJ1-1, with a tentative D call TRBD1 (5 bases). CDR1 and CDR2 (germline): SQVTM, ANQGSEA. With 0 bases removed from V and 11 bases from J, the gap between germline ends came to 16 bases. The CDR3 extends over 13 amino acids. CDR3 region: CSVEEGRGKEAFF. CDR3 nucleotide sequence: TGCAGCGTTGAAGAGGGGAGGGGCAAGGAGGCTTTCTTT.

This chain links TRBV30 with TRBJ2-5; 7 nucleotides match TRBD1. The CDR3 runs 14 residues. Trimming at V came to 2 bases and at J to 2 bases, leaving 5 bases not matched to a gene. Germline V gene sequence: CDR1 GTSNPN, CDR2 SVGIG (reference sequence). Here the CDR3 reads CAWSPPGQQETQYF. DNA for the CDR3: TGTGCCTGGAGTCCCCCGGGACAGCAAGAGACCCAGTACTTC.